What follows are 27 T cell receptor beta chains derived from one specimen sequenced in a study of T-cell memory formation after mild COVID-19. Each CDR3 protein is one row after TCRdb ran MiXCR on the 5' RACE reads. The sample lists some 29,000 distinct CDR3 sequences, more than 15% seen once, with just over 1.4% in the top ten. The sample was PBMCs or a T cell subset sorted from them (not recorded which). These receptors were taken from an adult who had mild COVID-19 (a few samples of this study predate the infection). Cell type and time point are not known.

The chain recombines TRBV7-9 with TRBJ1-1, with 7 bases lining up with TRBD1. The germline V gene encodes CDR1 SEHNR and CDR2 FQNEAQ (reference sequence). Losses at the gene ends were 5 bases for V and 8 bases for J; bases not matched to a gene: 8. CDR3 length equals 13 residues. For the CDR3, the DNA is TGTGCCAGCAGCCCCCCGGACAGGCCCGAAGCTTTCTTT. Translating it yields CASSPPDRPEAFF. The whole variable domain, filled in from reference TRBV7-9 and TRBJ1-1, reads DTGVSQNPRHKITKRGQNVTFRCDPISEHNRLYWYRQTLGQGPEFLTYFQNEAQLEKSRLLSDRFSAERPKGSFSTLEIQRTEQGDSAMYLCASSPPDRPEAFFGQGTRLTVV.

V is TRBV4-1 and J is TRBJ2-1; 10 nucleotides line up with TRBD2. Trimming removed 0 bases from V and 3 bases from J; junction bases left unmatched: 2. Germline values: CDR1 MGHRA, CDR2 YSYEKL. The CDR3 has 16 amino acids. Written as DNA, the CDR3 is TGCGCCAGCAGCCAAGAAATAGCGGGGGGCTACAATGAGCAGTTCTTC. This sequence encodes CASSQEIAGGYNEQFF.

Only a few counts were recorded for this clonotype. This CDR3 is CASSVRRGGGGQPQHF. The DNA for the CDR3 is TGTGCCAGCAGTGTACGGAGGGGGGGAGGGGGTCAGCCCCAGCATTTT. This chain connects TRBV6-5 to TRBJ1-5; maybe TRBD1 (6 bases). The CDR3 loop spans 16 amino acids. V lost 5 bases and J lost 6, with 20 bases in between. Germline-derived CDR1 and CDR2 are MNHEY and SVGAGI.

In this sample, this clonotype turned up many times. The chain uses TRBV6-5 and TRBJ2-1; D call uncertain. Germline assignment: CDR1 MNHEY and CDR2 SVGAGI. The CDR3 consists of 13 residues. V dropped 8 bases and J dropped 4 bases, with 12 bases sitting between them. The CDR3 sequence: CASRLPGYNEQFF. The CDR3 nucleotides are TGTGCCAGCCGCCTCCCGGGTTACAATGAGCAGTTCTTC.

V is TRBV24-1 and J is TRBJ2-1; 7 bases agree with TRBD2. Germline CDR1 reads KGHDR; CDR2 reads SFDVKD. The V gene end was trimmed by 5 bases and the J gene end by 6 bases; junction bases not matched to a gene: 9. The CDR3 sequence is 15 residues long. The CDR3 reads CATSAPGLSGNEQFF. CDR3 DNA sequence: TGTGCCACCAGTGCCCCGGGACTAAGTGGCAATGAGCAGTTCTTC.

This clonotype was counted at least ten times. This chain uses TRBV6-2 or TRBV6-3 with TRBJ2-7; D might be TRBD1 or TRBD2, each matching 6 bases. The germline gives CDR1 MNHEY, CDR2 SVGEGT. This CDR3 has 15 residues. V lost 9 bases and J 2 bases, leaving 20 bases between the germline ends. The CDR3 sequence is CASSARGAGTYEQYF. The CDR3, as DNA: TGTGCCAGTTCGGCGAGGGGGGCAGGTACCTACGAGCAGTACTTC.

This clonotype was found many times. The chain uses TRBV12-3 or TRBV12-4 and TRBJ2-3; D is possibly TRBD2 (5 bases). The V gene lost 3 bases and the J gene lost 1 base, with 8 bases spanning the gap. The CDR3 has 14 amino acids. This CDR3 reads CASSFSAGTDTQYF. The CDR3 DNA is TGTGCCAGCAGTTTTAGCGCGGGCACAGATACGCAGTATTTT.

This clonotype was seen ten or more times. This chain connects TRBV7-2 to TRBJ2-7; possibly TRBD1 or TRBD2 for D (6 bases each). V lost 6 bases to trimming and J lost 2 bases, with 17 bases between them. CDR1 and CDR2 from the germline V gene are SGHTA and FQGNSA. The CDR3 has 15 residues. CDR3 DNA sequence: TGTGCCAGCAGTACCCGGATCCGGGGGCCCTACGAGCAGTACTTC. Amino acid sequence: CASSTRIRGPYEQYF. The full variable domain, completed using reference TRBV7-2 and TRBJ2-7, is GAGVSQSPSNKVTEKGKDVELRCDPISGHTALYWYRQSLGQGLEFLIYFQGNSAPDKSGLPSDRFSAERTGGSVSTLTIQRTQQEDSAVYLCASSTRIRGPYEQYFGPGTRLTVT.

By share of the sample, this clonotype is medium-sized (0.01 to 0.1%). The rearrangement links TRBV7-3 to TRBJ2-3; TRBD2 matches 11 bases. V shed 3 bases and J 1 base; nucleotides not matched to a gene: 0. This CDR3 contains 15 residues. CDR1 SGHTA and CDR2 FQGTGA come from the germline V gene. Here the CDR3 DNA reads TGTGCCAGCAGCTTGGGACTAGCGGGCACAGATACGCAGTATTTT. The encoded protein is CASSLGLAGTDTQYF. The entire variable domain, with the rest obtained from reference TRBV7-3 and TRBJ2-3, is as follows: GAGVSQTPSNKVTEKGKYVELRCDPISGHTALYWYRQSLGQGPEFLIYFQGTGAADDSGLPNDRFFAVRPEGSVSTLKIQRTERGDSAVYLCASSLGLAGTDTQYFGPGTRLTVL.

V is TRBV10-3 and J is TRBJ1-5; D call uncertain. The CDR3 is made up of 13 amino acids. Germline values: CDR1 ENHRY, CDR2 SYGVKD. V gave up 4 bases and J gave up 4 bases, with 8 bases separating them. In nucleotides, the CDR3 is TGTGCCATCAGTGGAATCGGGAATCAGCCCCAGCATTTT. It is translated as CAISGIGNQPQHF.

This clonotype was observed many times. CDR3 nucleotide sequence: TGCAGTGCTAGATCGGGGACCCCCAATCAGCCCCAGCATTTT. Its protein is CSARSGTPNQPQHF. The chain combines TRBV20-1 with TRBJ1-5; D is perhaps TRBD1 (5 bases). Trimming took 2 bases from V and 3 from J, leaving 11 bases between them. This CDR3 region has 14 residues. Germline-derived CDR1 and CDR2 are DFQATT and SNEGSKA (reference sequence).

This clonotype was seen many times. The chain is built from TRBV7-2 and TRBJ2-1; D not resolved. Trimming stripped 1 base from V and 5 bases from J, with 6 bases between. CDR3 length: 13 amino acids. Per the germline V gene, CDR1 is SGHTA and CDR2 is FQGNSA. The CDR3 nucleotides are TGTGCCAGCAGCTTAGAACGAAACAATGAGCAGTTCTTC. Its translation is CASSLERNNEQFF.

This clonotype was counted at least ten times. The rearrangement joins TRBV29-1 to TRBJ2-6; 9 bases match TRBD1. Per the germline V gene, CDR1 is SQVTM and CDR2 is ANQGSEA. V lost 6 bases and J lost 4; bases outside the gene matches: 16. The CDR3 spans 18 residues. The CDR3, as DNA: TGCAGCGTCCTTCCTAAAAACAGGGGGCCTAGGGGGGCCAACGTCCTGACTTTC. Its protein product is CSVLPKNRGPRGANVLTF.

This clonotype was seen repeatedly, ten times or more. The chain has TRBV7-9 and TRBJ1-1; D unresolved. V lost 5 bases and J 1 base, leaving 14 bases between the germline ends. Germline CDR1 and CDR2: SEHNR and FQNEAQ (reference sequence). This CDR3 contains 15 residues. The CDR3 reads CASSPPRTSNTEAFF. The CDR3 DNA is TGTGCCAGCAGCCCTCCAAGGACTTCGAACACTGAAGCTTTCTTT. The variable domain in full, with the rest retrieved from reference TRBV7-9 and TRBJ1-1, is DTGVSQNPRHKITKRGQNVTFRCDPISEHNRLYWYRQTLGQGPEFLTYFQNEAQLEKSRLLSDRFSAERPKGSFSTLEIQRTEQGDSAMYLCASSPPRTSNTEAFFGQGTRLTVV.

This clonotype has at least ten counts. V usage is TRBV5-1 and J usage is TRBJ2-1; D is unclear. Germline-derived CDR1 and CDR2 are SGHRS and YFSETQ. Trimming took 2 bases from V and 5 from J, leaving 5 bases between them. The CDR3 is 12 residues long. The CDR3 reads CASSFGHNEQFF. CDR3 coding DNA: TGCGCCAGCAGCTTCGGGCACAATGAGCAGTTCTTC.

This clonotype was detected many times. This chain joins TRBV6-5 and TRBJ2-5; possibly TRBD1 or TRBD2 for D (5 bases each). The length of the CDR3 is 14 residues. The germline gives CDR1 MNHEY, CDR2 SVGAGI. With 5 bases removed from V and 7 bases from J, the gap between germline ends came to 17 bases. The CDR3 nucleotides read TGTGCCAGCAGTCAACCGGGAACGAGGGGGACCCAGTACTTC. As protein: CASSQPGTRGTQYF.

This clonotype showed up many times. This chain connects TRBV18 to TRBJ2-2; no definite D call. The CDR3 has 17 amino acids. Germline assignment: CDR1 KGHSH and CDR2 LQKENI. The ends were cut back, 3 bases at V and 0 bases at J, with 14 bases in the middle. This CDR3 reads CASSPQYTSTNTGELFF. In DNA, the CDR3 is TGTGCCAGCTCACCCCAGTACACCTCTACGAACACCGGGGAGCTGTTTTTT. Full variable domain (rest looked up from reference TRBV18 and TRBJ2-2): NAGVMQNPRHLVRRRGQEARLRCSPMKGHSHVYWYRQLPEEGLKFMVYLQKENIIDESGMPKERFSAEFPKEGPSILRIQQVVRGDSAAYFCASSPQYTSTNTGELFFGEGSRLTVL.

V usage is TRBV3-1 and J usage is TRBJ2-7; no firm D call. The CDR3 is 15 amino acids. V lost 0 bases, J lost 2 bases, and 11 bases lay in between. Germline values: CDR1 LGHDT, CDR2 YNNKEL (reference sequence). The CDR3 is CASSQDWGNPYEQYF. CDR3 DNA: TGTGCCAGCAGCCAAGATTGGGGTAACCCCTACGAGCAGTACTTC.

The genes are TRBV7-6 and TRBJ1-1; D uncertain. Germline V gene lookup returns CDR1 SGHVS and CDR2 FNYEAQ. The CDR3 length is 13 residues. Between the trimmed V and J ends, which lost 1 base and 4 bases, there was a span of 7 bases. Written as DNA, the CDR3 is TGTGCCAGCAGCTTAGTTTTGGCCACTGAAGCTTTCTTT. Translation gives CASSLVLATEAFF.

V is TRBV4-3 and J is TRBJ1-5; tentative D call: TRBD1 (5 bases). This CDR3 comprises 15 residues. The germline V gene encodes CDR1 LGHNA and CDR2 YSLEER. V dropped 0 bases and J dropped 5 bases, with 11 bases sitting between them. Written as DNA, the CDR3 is TGCGCCAGCAGCCAAGATATCCAGGGCTATCAGCCCCAGCATTTT. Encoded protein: CASSQDIQGYQPQHF.

The CDR3, as DNA: TGTGCCAGCACGATCGGGCTAGACTATGGCTACACCTTC. It codes for CASTIGLDYGYTF. The genes are TRBV6-5 and TRBJ1-2; D unclear. V was pared by 7 bases and J by 3 bases, with 12 bases between. This CDR3 spans 13 amino acids. Germline CDR1 is MNHEY and CDR2 is SVGAGI.

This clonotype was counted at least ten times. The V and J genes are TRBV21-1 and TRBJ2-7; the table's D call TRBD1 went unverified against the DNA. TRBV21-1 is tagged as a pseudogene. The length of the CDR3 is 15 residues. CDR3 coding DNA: TGTGCCAGCAACCTTGAGCCGGGACAGGGTTTCGAGCAGTACTTC. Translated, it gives CASNLEPGQGFEQYF.

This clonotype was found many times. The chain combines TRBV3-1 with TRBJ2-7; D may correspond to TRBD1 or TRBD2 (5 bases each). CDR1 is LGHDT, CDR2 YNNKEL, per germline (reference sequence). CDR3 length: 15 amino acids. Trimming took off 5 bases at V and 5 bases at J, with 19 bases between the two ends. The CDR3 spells CASSAPRDGRHEQYF. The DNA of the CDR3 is TGTGCCAGCAGCGCCCCCCGGGACGGCCGGCACGAGCAGTACTTC.

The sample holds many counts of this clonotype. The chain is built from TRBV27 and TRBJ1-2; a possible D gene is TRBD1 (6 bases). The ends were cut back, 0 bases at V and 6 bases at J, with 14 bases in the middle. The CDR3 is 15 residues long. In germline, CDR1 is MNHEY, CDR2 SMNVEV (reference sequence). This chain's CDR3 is CASSLSFQGSDGYTF. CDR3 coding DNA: TGTGCCAGCAGTTTATCTTTTCAGGGGTCTGATGGCTACACCTTC.

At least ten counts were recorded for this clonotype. The CDR3 sequence is CASSFSSYNEQFF. The CDR3 nucleotides are TGTGCCAGCAGCTTTAGTTCCTACAATGAGCAGTTCTTC. The chain combines TRBV7-2 with TRBJ2-1, with no clear D. Between the trimmed V and J ends, which lost 3 bases and 1 base, there was a span of 4 bases. Germline loops: CDR1 SGHTA, CDR2 FQGNSA. This CDR3 is built from 13 residues.

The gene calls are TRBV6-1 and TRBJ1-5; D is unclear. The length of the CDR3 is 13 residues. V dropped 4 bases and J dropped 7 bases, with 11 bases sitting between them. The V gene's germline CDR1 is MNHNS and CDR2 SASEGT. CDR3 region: CASSGEAGQPQHF. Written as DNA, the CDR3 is TGTGCCAGCAGTGGGGAGGCCGGCCAGCCCCAGCATTTT.

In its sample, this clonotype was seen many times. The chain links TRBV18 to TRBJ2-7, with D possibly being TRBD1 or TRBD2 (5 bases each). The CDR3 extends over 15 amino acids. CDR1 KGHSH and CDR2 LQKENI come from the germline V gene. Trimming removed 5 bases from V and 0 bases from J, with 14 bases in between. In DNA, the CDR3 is TGTGCCAGCTCATCAAGGGACGGACTCTCCTACGAGCAGTACTTC. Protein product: CASSSRDGLSYEQYF.